These T cell receptor beta chains were read from a single sample in a study of graft-versus-host responses after intestinal transplantation. The table came from immunoSEQ multiplex PCR; TCRdb's copy has only in-frame clones and leaves some out. The data show around 18,000 clones, around 82% seen once. Specimen: ileum tissue, collected 17 days after transplant. These receptors all come from a human patient who received an intestinal transplant, so some T cells may come from the graft donor. CDR3s include the opening cysteine and the closing phenylalanine or tryptophan. A D gene is named only where the DNA matches it firmly. A row's size may be missing; if present it is once, few, many or a size class.

cdr3_nt | cdr3_aa | v_call | clone_size | d_call | j_call
TGTGCCAGCAGCTTAAGGGGTGAGCAGTTCTTC | CASSLRGEQFF | TRBV7-3 | . | . | TRBJ2-1
TGTGCCATCAGTGAGTCCGCGAGACAGAGCTACGAGCAGTACTTC | CAISESARQSYEQYF | TRBV10-3 | . | . | TRBJ2-7
TGTGCCACCAGAGAAGTCGGGACCCTAAGCACAGATACGCAGTATTTT | CATREVGTLSTDTQYF | TRBV27 | . | . | TRBJ2-3
TGTGCCAGCAGGGGAGGCTACACCTTC | CASRGGYTF | TRBV2 | once | . | TRBJ1-2
TGCAGCGTTGAAGGGAGAAGCTACGAGCAGTACTTC | CSVEGRSYEQYF | TRBV29-1 | . | . | TRBJ2-7
TGTGCCAGCAGTTACGGGTCGGGGTGGGTGAACACTGAAGCTTTCTTT | CASSYGSGWVNTEAFF | TRBV6-5 | . | . | TRBJ1-1
TGTGCCAGCAGCGCCCAGGGGGGAGCCTATGGCTACACCTTC | CASSAQGGAYGYTF | TRBV9 | . | TRBD1 | TRBJ1-2
TGTGCCAGCAGTGAATTAGGACGGCTCAGCAATCAGCCCCAGCATTTT | CASSELGRLSNQPQHF | TRBV27 | . | . | TRBJ1-5
TGTGCCAGCAGTTCCCAGTTCGGCGAGCAGTACTTC | CASSSQFGEQYF | TRBV28 | . | . | TRBJ2-7
TGTGCCAGCAGCCAGCGGACAGGGTATCGGGATACGCAGTATTTT | CASSQRTGYRDTQYF | TRBV7-8 | . | TRBD1 | TRBJ2-3
TGTGCCAGCAGTACCAGACAGGACCTAAATTCACCCCTCCACTTT | CASSTRQDLNSPLHF | TRBV2 | . | . | TRBJ1-6
TGTGCCAGTAGAGACAGGGGGCCTAGTGAGCAGTACTTC | CASRDRGPSEQYF | TRBV19 | . | TRBD1 | TRBJ2-7
TGTGCCAGTAGTATAGCCGGGACAGTGAACACCGGGGAGCTGTTTTTT | CASSIAGTVNTGELFF | TRBV19 | . | TRBD1 | TRBJ2-2